These 4 T cell receptor beta chains were sequenced from one sample in a study of a mutant IDH1 vaccine in newly diagnosed glioma. Time point of the sample: week 47, end of study. Every single dose of the vaccine, 300 ug of mutant IDH1 20-mer peptide, came with topical imiquimod. Repertoires were generated with immunoSEQ multiplex PCR, while TCRdb's copy carries only in-frame clones and drops some. The sample contains roughly 34,000 clones, 80% to 90% of which appear only once. Their antigen targets remain unknown. This specimen was PBMCs, taken from a glioma patient whose treatment included an IDH1 peptide vaccine. All receptors derive from a woman aged 25 to 45 with glioma.

CDR3 amino acids: CASSYSLDGSYGYTF. As DNA, the CDR3 is TGTGCCAGCAGTTACTCCCTGGACGGCTCCTATGGCTACACCTTC. The genes are TRBV6-5 and TRBJ1-2; the D is unclear. From germline, CDR1 is MNHEY and CDR2 SVGAGI. Trimming removed 0 bases at V and 4 bases at J, with 12 bases between. The CDR3 totals 15 residues.

The chain has TRBV4-1 and TRBJ2-5; D gene ambiguous. This CDR3 has 14 residues. Germline V CDR1 and CDR2: MGHRA, YSYEKL. Trimming pared 1 base from V and 5 bases from J, leaving 11 bases between. The CDR3: CASSQGPTRETQYF. The DNA of the CDR3 is TGCGCCAGCAGCCAAGGGCCCACGAGGGAGACCCAGTACTTC.

This sequence joins TRBV5-6 and TRBJ1-1; TRBD1 might be the D (5 bases). CDR3 length equals 15 residues. V was clipped by 2 bases and J by 5 bases, with 16 bases between them. Germline V gene data show CDR1 as SGHDT and CDR2 as YYEEEE. Here the CDR3 DNA reads TGTGCCAGCAGCTTCGATCAGGGAATAGGGACTGAAGCTTTCTTT. Translation: CASSFDQGIGTEAFF.

The chain carries TRBV19 and TRBJ2-7; D may be TRBD2 (6 bases). Germline CDR1 reads LNHDA; CDR2 reads SQIVND (reference sequence). This CDR3 comprises 15 residues. Trimming pared 5 bases from V and 5 bases from J, leaving 19 bases between. The CDR3 spells CASSPPGGGRHEQYF. The CDR3 DNA is TGTGCCAGTAGTCCTCCCGGTGGGGGGAGGCACGAGCAGTACTTC.